This T cell receptor beta chain originates from a study of identical twins. The ends lost 6 bases at V and 2 bases at J; junction bases unmatched: 10. Germline lookup yields CDR1 DFQATT and CDR2 SNEGSKA (reference sequence). CDR3 length: 14 residues. Each CDR3 protein is one row after TCRdb ran MiXCR on the 5' RACE reads. The table records some 790,000 distinct CDR3 sequences, about 20% of them present only once. In this sample, this clonotype turned up a few times. This same sample was also part of a study on T cells expressing NK-cell markers.

The chain joins TRBV20-1 to TRBJ2-7, with TRBD2 identical over 7 bases. The clonotype comes from a young woman in good health. Sequences were obtained from PBMCs. DNA for the CDR3: TGCAGTGCCCATAAGCGGGACCCTACCTACGAGCAGTACTTC. Protein: CSAHKRDPTYEQYF.